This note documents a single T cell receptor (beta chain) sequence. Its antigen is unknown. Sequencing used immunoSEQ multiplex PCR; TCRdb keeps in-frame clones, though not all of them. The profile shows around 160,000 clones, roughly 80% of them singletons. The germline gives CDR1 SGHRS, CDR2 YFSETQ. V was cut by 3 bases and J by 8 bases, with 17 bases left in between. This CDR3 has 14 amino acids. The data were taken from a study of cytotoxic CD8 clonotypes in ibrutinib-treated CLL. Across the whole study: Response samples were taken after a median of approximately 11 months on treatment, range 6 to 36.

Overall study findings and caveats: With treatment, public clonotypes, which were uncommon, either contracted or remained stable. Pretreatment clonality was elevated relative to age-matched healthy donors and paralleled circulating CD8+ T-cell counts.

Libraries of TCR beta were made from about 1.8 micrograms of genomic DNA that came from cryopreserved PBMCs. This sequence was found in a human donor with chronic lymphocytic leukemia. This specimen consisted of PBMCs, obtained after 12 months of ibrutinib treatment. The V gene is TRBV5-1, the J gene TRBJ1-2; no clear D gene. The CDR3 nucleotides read TGCGCCAGCAGCTCAGGACTCCTAGGTGGCGGCTACACCTTC. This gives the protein CASSSGLLGGGYTF.